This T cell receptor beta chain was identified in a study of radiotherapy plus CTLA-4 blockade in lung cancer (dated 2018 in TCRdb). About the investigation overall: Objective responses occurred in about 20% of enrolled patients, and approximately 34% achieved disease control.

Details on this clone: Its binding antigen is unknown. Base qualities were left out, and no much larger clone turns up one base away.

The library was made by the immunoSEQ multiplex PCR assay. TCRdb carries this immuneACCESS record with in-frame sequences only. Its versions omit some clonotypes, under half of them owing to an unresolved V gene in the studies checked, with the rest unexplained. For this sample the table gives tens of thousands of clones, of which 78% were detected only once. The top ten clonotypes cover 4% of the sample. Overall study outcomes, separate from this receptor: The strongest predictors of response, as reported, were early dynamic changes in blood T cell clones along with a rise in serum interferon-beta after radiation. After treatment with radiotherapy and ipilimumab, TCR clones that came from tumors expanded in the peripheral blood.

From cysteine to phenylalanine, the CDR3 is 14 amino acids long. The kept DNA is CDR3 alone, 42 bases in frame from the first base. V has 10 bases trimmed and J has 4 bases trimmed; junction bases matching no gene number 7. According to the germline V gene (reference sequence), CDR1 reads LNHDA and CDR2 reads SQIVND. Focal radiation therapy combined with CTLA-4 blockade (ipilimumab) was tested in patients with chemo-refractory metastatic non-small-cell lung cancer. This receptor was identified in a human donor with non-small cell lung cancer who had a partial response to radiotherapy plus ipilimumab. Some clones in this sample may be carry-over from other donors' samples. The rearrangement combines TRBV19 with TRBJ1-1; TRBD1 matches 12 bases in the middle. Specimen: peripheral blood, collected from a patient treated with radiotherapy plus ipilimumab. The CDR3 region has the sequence CATRDRGHITEAFF. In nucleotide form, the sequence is TGTGCCACTAGGGACAGGGGGCATATCACTGAAGCTTTCTTT.